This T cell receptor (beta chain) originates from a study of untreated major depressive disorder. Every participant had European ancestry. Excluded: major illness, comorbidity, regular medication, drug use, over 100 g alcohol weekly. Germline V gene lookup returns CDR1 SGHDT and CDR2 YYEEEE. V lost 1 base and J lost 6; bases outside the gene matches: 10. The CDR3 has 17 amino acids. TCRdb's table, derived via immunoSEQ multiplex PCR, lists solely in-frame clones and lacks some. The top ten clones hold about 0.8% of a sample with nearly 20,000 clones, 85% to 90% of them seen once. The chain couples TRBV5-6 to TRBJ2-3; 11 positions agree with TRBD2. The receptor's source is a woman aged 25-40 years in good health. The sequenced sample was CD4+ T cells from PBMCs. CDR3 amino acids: CASSLILTSGGGDTQYF. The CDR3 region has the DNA TGTGCCAGCAGCTTGATTTTAACTAGCGGGGGTGGGGATACGCAGTATTTT.